The 15 T cell receptor beta chains presented below share a single source sample, sequenced in a study of T cell changes during pregnancy in multiple sclerosis (dated by TCRdb to the late 2010s). The method was the immunoSEQ multiplex PCR assay. In TCRdb, the immuneACCESS table is reduced to in-frame sequences with V and J assigned. These tables do not hold every clone; where another copy was compared, an unresolved V gene accounts for under half, and the others remain unexplained. Recorded for this sample are around 39,000 clones; about 90% of them occurred a single time. The ten largest account for around a quarter of the sample. The source material was CD8+ T cells from peripheral blood mononuclear cells, sampled before pregnancy. The receptors were sampled from a female donor with multiple sclerosis, enrolled in a pregnancy study.

The gene calls are TRBV6-1 and TRBJ1-2; D ambiguous. The V gene's germline CDR1 is MNHNS and CDR2 SASEGT. This CDR3 is built from 13 residues. V dropped 8 bases and J dropped 1 base, with 11 bases sitting between them. CDR3 protein: CASGPGFNYGYTF. The CDR3, as DNA: TGTGCCAGCGGCCCGGGGTTTAACTATGGCTACACCTTC.

The rearrangement joins TRBV9 to TRBJ1-6; 7 bases are a match to TRBD1. This CDR3 contains 14 residues. Germline V lookup: CDR1 SGDLS, CDR2 YYNGEE. V lost 3 bases to trimming and J lost 10 bases; unmatched junction nucleotides: 7. The CDR3 loop reads CASSETTGSSPLHF. The CDR3 region has the DNA TGTGCCAGCAGCGAGACGACAGGGTCATCACCCCTCCACTTT. Filled out from reference TRBV9 and TRBJ1-6, the complete variable domain reads DSGVTQTPKHLITATGQRVTLRCSPRSGDLSVYWYQQSLDQGLQFLIQYYNGEERAKGNILERFSAQQFPDLHSELNLSSLELGDSALYFCASSETTGSSPLHFGNGTRLTVT.

This chain connects TRBV27 to TRBJ2-7, with no clear D. The CDR3 spans 14 residues. V was trimmed by 5 bases and J by 5 bases, leaving 16 bases between them. CDR1 is MNHEY, CDR2 SMNVEV, per germline (reference sequence). CDR3 sequence: CASSPQPRPHEQYF. The CDR3 DNA reads as TGTGCCAGCAGTCCCCAGCCTAGACCCCACGAGCAGTACTTC.

V is TRBV12-5 and J is TRBJ2-3; D is possibly TRBD1 (6 bases). The CDR3 extends over 13 amino acids. V was cut by 5 bases and J by 4 bases, with 10 bases left in between. Germline V gene lookup returns CDR1 LGHNT and CDR2 FRNRAP. The CDR3 bases are TGTGCTAGTGGTCAACAGGGTGCAGATACGCAGTATTTT. Its translation: CASGQQGADTQYF.

The chain has TRBV5-1 and TRBJ2-5, with D unresolved. CDR1 is SGHRS and CDR2 is YFSETQ in the germline V gene. Trimming cost V 5 bases and J 2 bases, with 16 bases left between them. This CDR3 spans 15 amino acids. This CDR3 is CASRYRHVVQETQYF. DNA for the CDR3: TGCGCCAGCAGATACAGACACGTAGTACAAGAGACCCAGTACTTC.

DNA for the CDR3: TGTGCCAGTAGTACCGGTAATAACTATGGCTACACCTTC. As protein: CASSTGNNYGYTF. The chain combines TRBV19 with TRBJ1-2; D uncertain. The CDR3 has 13 amino acids. Germline loops: CDR1 LNHDA, CDR2 SQIVND (reference sequence). Trimming stripped 4 bases from V and 1 base from J, with 7 bases between.

The chain is built from TRBV4-1 and TRBJ2-7, with TRBD1 matching 7 bases. CDR3 size: 14 residues. V lost 4 bases and J lost 7; bases outside the gene matches: 10. Germline lookup yields CDR1 MGHRA and CDR2 YSYEKL. CDR3 DNA sequence: TGCGCCAGCAGCCCCGCGAGGGGGCTAGGGGAGCAGTACTTC. Its translation: CASSPARGLGEQYF.

Turning to this clone: Compared with germline, one end of the junction differs, possibly owing to a read error. CDR3 loop: CASSLDRGANQPQHF. For the CDR3, the DNA is TGTGCCAGCAGTTTGGACAGGGGGGCCAATCAGCCCCAGCATTTT. V and J are TRBV5-4 and TRBJ1-5; TRBD1 matches at 10 bases. The germline CDR1 and CDR2 sequences are SGHNT and YYREEE (reference sequence). This CDR3 contains 15 residues.

The chain combines TRBV6-5 with TRBJ2-7, with D uncertain. CDR3 length: 13 amino acids. Trimming stripped 2 bases from V and 2 bases from J, with 7 bases between. Germline V gene data show CDR1 as MNHEY and CDR2 as SVGAGI. In DNA form, the CDR3 reads TGTGCCAGCAGTTACGGCAGGACCTACGAGCAGTACTTC. Protein product: CASSYGRTYEQYF.

This chain connects TRBV2 to TRBJ2-2; the match to TRBD2 covers 7 bases. The CDR3 contains 18 residues. Germline V gene data show CDR1 as SNHLY and CDR2 as FYNNEI. The J segment lost 1 base and the V segment lost 1 base, leaving 9 bases of the junction unmatched. The CDR3 region is CASSEGGLAVRNTGELFF. The DNA for the CDR3 is TGTGCCAGCAGTGAAGGGGGTCTAGCGGTCAGGAACACCGGGGAGCTGTTTTTT. Filled out from reference TRBV2 and TRBJ2-2, the complete variable domain reads EPEVTQTPSHQVTQMGQEVILRCVPISNHLYFYWYRQILGQKVEFLVSFYNNEISEKSEIFDDQFSVERPDGSNFTLKIRSTKLEDSAMYFCASSEGGLAVRNTGELFFGEGSRLTVL.

The CDR3 region has the DNA TGTGACGTCCTAGCACGCACAGATACGCAGTATTTT. Amino acids: CDVLARTDTQYF. This sequence joins TRBV6-1 and TRBJ2-3; D may be TRBD2 (5 bases). CDR1 MNHNS and CDR2 SASEGT come from the germline V gene. The CDR3 has 12 amino acids.

This clone has only one observation. The chain has TRBV19 and TRBJ1-2; the D is unclear. The CDR3 loop spans 13 amino acids. Trimming removed 7 bases at V and 4 bases at J, with 13 bases between. CDR1 is LNHDA, CDR2 SQIVND, per germline (reference sequence). CDR3 nucleotides: TGTGCCAGTATCGGTTTGATCGCCTATGGCTACACCTTC. Its translation is CASIGLIAYGYTF.

The sample holds one count of this clone. The rearrangement uses TRBV9 and TRBJ2-5, with 12 nucleotides matching TRBD1. The trim removed 4 bases at V and 4 bases at J, leaving 8 bases unmatched. The V gene's germline CDR1 is SGDLS and CDR2 YYNGEE. The CDR3 runs to 16 residues. The chain's CDR3 is CASSPAGTGGGETQYF. CDR3 nucleotide sequence: TGTGCCAGCAGCCCCGCCGGGACAGGGGGCGGAGAGACCCAGTACTTC.

This clone was recorded once. In DNA form, the CDR3 reads TGTGCCAGCAGGGGGGGATACACGGTCGGCTACACCTTC. Amino acids: CASRGGYTVGYTF. The rearrangement joins TRBV25-1 to TRBJ1-2, with D perhaps matching TRBD1 (5 bases). This CDR3 comprises 13 residues. V was clipped by 6 bases and J by 8 bases, with 16 bases between them. Looked up from germline, CDR1 is MGHDK and CDR2 is SYGVNS.

J is TRBJ2-5 and V is TRBV25-1; no reliable D call. CDR1 is MGHDK, CDR2 SYGVNS, per germline. The CDR3 consists of 11 residues. Trimming stripped 5 bases from V and 3 bases from J, with 4 bases between. Written as DNA, the CDR3 is TGTGCCAGCAGTCCCGAAGAGACCCAGTACTTC. Encoded protein: CASSPEETQYF. The complete variable domain, with remaining parts taken from reference TRBV25-1 and TRBJ2-5, reads EADIYQTPRYLVIGTGKKITLECSQTMGHDKMYWYQQDPGMELHLIHYSYGVNSTEKGDLSSESTVSRIRTEHFPLTLESARPSHTSQYLCASSPEETQYFGPGTRLLVL.